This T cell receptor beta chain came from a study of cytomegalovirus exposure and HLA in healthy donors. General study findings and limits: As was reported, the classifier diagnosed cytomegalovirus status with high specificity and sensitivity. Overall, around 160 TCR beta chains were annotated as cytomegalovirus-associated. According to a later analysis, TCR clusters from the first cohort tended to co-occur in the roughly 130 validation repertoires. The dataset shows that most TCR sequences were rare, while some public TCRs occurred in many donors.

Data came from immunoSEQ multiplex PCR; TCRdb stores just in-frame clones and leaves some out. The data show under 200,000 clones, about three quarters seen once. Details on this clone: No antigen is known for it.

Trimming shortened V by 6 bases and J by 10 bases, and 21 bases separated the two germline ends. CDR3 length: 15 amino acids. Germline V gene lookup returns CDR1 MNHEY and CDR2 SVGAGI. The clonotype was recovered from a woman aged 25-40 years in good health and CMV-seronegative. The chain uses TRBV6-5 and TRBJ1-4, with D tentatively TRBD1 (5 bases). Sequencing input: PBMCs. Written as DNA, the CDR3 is TGTGCCAGCAGACCACCCCGGGGGGGACGCGGAAAACTGTTTTTT. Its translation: CASRPPRGGRGKLFF.